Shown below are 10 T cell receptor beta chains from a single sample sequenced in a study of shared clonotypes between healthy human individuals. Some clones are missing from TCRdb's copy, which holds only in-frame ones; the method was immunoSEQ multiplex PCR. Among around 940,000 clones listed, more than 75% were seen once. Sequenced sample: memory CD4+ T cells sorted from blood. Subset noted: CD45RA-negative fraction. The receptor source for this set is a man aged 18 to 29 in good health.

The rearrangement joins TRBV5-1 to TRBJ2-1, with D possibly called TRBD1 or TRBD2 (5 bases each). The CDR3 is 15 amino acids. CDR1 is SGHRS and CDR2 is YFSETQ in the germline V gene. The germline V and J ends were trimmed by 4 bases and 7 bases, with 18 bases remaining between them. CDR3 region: CASSIRDPVRNEQFF. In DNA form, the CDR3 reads TGCGCCAGCAGCATCCGGGACCCGGTCCGGAATGAGCAGTTCTTC.

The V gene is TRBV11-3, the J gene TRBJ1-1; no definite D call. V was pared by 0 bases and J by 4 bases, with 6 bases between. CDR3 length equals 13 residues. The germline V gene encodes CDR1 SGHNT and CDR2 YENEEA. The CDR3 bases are TGTGCCAGCAGCTTAGAGTCTGGCACTGAAGCTTTCTTT. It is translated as CASSLESGTEAFF.

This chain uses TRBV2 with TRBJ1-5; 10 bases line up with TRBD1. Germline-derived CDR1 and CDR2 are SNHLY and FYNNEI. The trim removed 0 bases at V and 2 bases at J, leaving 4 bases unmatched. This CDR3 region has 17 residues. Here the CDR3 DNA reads TGTGCCAGCAGTGAAGCATCCGGGACAGGGGGCAATCAGCCCCAGCATTTT. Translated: CASSEASGTGGNQPQHF.

CDR3 region: CATAREGQNTGELFF. Written as DNA, the CDR3 is TGTGCCACCGCTCGGGAGGGGCAAAACACCGGGGAGCTGTTTTTT. The chain joins TRBV15 to TRBJ2-2, with TRBD2 matching 8 bases. CDR1 and CDR2 (germline): LNHNV, YYDKDF (reference sequence). The CDR3 consists of 15 residues. J lost 2 bases, V lost 8 bases, and 7 bases had no gene match. Full variable domain (outside the CDR3, taken from reference TRBV15 and TRBJ2-2): DAMVIQNPRYQVTQFGKPVTLSCSQTLNHNVMYWYQQKSSQAPKLLFHYYDKDFNNEADTPDNFQSRRPNTSFCFLDIRSPGLGDTAMYLCATAREGQNTGELFFGEGSRLTVL.

The CDR3 nucleotides read TGTGCCAGCAGCACCCCAGGGGCGGCCCAACTGTTTTTT. This encodes CASSTPGAAQLFF. The chain recombines TRBV11-2 with TRBJ1-4; D perhaps matches TRBD1 (6 bases). This CDR3 spans 13 amino acids. CDR1 and CDR2 from the germline V gene are SGHAT and FQNNGV. The V and J ends lost 5 bases and 12 bases respectively, with 16 bases between them.

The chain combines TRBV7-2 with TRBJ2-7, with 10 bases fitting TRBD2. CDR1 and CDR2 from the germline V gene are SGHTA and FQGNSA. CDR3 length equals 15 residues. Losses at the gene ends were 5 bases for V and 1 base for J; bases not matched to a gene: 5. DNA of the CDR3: TGTGCCAGCAGCGTTACTAGCGGGACATCCTACGAGCAGTACTTC. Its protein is CASSVTSGTSYEQYF.

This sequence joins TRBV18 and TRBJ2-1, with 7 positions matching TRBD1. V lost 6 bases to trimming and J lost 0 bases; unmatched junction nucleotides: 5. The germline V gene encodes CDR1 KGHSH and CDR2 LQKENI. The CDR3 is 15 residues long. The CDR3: CASSLQGTSYNEQFF. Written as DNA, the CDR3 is TGTGCCAGCTCCTTACAGGGGACCTCCTACAATGAGCAGTTCTTC.

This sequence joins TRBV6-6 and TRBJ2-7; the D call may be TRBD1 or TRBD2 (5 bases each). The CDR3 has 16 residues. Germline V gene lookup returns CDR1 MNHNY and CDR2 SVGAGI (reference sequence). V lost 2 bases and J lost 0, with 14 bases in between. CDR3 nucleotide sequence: TGTGCCAGCAGTTACCGGGGCAGGTCGAGCTCCTACGAGCAGTACTTC. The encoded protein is CASSYRGRSSSYEQYF.

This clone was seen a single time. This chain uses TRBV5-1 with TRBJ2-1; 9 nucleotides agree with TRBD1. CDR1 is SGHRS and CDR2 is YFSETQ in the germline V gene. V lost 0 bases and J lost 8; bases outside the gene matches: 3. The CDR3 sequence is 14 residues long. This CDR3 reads CASSLAGQGDEQFF. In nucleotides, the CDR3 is TGCGCCAGCAGCTTGGCGGGACAGGGAGATGAGCAGTTCTTC. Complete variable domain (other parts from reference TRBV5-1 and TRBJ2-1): KAGVTQTPRYLIKTRGQQVTLSCSPISGHRSVSWYQQTPGQGLQFLFEYFSETQRNKGNFPGRFSGRQFSNSRSEMNVSTLELGDSALYLCASSLAGQGDEQFFGPGTRLTVL.

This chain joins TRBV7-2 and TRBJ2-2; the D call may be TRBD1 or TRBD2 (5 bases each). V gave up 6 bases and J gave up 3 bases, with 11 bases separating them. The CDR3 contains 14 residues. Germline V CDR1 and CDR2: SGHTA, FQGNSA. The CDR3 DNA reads TGTGCCAGCAGACTGGGACCGTACACCGGGGAGCTGTTTTTT. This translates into CASRLGPYTGELFF.